In its sample, the clone carrying this TCR beta chain was seen a few times. The data are from a study of beta chain features in type 1 diabetes. The entirety of the isolated RNA underwent reverse transcription, so expressed TCRB transcripts were sequenced. Produced via immunoSEQ multiplex PCR; TCRdb's table is partial and in-frame only. The sample consists of a few hundred thousand clones, around 13% of them appearing once. Trimming stripped 0 bases from V and 7 bases from J, with 18 bases between. This CDR3 is built from 16 residues. CDR1 is MRHNA, CDR2 SNTAGT, per germline. This chain uses TRBV6-4 with TRBJ1-2; no reliable D call. The origin of this receptor is a man aged 25-45 years in good health. Sequenced material: central memory CD4+ T cells from blood. CDR3 bases: TGTGCCAGCAGTGACTCGGTTTCCCGGAGTTTCGCTGGCTACACCTTC. Protein sequence: CASSDSVSRSFAGYTF.